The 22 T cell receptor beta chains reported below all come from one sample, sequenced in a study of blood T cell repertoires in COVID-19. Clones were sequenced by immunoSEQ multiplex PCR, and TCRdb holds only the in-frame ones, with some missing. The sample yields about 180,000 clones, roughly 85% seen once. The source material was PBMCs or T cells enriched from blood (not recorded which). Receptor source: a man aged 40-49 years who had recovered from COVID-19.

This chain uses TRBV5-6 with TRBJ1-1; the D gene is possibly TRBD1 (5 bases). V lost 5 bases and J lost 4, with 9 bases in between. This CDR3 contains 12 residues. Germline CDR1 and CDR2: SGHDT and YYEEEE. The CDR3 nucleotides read TGTGCCAGCAGACGGGGGTTCACTGAAGCTTTCTTT. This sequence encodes CASRRGFTEAFF. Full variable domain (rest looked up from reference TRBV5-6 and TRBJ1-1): DAGVTQSPTHLIKTRGQQVTLRCSPKSGHDTVSWYQQALGQGPQFIFQYYEEEERQRGNFPDRFSGHQFPNYSSELNVNALLLGDSALYLCASRRGFTEAFFGQGTRLTVV.

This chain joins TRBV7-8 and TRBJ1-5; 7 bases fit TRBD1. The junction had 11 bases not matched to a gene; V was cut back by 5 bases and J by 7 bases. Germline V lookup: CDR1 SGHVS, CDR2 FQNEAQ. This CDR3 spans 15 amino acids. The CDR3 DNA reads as TGTGCCAGCAGCAAGGACAGGTGGGGGGAGCAGCCCCAGCATTTT. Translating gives CASSKDRWGEQPQHF.

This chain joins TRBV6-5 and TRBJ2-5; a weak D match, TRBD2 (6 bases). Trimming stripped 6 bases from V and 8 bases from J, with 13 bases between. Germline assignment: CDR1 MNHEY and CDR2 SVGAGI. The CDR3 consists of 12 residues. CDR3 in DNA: TGTGCCAGCAGGAACAGTGCGGGAACCCAGTACTTC. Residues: CASRNSAGTQYF.

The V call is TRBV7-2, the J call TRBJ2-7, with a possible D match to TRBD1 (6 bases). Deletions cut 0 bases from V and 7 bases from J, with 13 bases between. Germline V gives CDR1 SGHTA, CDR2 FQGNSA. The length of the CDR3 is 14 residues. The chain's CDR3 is CASSLARGIGEQYF. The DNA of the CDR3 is TGTGCCAGCAGCTTAGCGAGGGGGATTGGGGAGCAGTACTTC.

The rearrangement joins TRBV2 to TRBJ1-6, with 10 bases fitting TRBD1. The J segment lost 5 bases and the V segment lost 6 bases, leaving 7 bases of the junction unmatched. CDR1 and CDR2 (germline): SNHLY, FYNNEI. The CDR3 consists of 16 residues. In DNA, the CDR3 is TGTGCCAGCAGATATAGGACAGGGGGGAATAATTCACCCCTCCACTTT. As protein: CASRYRTGGNNSPLHF.

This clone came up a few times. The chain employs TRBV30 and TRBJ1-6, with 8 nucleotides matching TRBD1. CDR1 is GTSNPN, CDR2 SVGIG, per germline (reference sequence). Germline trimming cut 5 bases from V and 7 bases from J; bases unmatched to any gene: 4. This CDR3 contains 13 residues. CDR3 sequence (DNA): TGTGCCTGGCGCACAGGGGGGAATTCACCCCTCCACTTT. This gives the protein CAWRTGGNSPLHF.

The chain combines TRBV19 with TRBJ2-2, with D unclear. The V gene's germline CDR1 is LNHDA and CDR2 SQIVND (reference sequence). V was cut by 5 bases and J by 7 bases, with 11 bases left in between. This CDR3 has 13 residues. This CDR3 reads CASSPLVVGELFF. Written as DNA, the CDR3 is TGTGCCAGTAGTCCCCTGGTAGTCGGGGAGCTGTTTTTT.

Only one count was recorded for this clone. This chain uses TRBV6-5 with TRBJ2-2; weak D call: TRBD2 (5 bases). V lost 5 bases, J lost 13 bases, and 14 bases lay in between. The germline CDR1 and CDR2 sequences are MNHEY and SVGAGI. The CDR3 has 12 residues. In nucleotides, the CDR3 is TGTGCCAGCAGTAACGACGGCCGGGGGCTGTTTTTT. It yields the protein CASSNDGRGLFF.

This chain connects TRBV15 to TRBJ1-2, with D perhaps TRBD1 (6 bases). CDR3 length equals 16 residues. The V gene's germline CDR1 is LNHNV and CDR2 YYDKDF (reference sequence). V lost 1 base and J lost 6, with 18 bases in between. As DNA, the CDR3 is TGTGCCACCAGCAGAGGAGGCGGTCTGGGGGCGCATGGCTACACCTTC. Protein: CATSRGGGLGAHGYTF.

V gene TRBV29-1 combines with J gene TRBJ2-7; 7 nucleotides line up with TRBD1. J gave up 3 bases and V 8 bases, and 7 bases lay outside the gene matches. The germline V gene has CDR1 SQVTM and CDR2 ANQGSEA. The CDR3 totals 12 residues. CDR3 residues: CSTDRDSYEQYF. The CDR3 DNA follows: TGCAGCACCGACAGGGACAGCTACGAGCAGTACTTC.

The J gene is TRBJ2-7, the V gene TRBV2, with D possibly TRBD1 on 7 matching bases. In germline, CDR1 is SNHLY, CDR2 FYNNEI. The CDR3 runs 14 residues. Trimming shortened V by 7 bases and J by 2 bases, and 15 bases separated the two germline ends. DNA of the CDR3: TGTGCCAGCACCTTGTCAGGGGGGCCCTACGAGCAGTACTTC. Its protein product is CASTLSGGPYEQYF.

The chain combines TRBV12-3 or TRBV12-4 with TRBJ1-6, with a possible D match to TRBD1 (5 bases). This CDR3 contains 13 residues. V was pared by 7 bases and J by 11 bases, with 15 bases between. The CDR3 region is CASTPGSGAPLHF. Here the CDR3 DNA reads TGTGCCAGCACCCCAGGTTCGGGGGCACCCCTCCACTTT.

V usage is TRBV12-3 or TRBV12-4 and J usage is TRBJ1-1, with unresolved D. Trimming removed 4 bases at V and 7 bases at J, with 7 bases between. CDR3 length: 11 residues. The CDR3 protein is CASSWTDEAFF. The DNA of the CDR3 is TGTGCCAGCAGTTGGACTGATGAAGCTTTCTTT.

CDR3 sequence reads: CASSPAPGQGHQPQHF. The CDR3 DNA reads as TGTGCCAGCTCACCAGCTCCGGGACAGGGTCATCAGCCCCAGCATTTT. The genes are TRBV18 and TRBJ1-5, with 9 bases that match TRBD1. CDR1 is KGHSH and CDR2 is LQKENI in the germline V gene. V shed 2 bases, J shed 5 bases, and the junction held 7 bases outside the gene matches. The CDR3 spans 16 residues.

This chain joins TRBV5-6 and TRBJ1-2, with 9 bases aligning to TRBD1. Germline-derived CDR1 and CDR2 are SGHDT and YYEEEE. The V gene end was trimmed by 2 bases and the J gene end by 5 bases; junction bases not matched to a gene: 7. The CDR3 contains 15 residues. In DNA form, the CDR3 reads TGTGCCAGCAGCTTACAGGGGGCAGTACGGTATGGCTACACCTTC. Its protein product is CASSLQGAVRYGYTF.

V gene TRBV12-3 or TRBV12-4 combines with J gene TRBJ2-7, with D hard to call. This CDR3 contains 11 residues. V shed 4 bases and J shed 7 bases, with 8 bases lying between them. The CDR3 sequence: CASSSAGEQYF. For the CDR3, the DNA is TGTGCCAGCAGTTCCGCAGGAGAGCAGTACTTC.

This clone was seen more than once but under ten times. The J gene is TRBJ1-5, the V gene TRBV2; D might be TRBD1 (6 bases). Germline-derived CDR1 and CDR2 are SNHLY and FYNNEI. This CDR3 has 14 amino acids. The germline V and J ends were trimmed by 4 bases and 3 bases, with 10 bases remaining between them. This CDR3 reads CASSADRFNQPQHF. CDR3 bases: TGTGCCAGCAGTGCCGACAGGTTCAATCAGCCCCAGCATTTT.

The CDR3 DNA reads as TGTGCCAGCATGTTGAGCTCCTATAATTCACCCCTCCACTTT. Translated, it gives CASMLSSYNSPLHF. The gene calls are TRBV6-5 and TRBJ1-6; D unresolved. V shed 7 bases and J shed 0 bases, with 7 bases lying between them. This CDR3 is 14 amino acids long. Germline V gives CDR1 MNHEY, CDR2 SVGAGI.

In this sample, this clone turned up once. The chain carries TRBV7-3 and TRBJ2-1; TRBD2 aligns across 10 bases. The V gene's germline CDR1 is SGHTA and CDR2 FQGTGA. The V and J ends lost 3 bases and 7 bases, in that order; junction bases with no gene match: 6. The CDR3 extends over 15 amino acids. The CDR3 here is CASSFGGSGRNEQFF. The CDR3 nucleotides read TGTGCCAGCAGCTTCGGGGGTAGCGGGAGGAATGAGCAGTTCTTC.

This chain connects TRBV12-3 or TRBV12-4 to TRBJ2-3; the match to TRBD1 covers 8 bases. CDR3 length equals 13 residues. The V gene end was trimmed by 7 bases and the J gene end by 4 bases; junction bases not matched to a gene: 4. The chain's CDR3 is CASTTGGADTQYF. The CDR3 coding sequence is TGTGCCAGCACTACAGGGGGTGCAGATACGCAGTATTTT.

The CDR3 DNA is TGTGCCAGTTCTAGCGGGAGGGGTGATACGCAGTATTTT. This sequence encodes CASSSGRGDTQYF. The chain couples TRBV13 to TRBJ2-3, with 12 bases aligning to TRBD2. Germline V gene data show CDR1 as PRHDT and CDR2 as FYEKMQ (reference sequence). V shed 9 bases and J 6 bases; nucleotides not matched to a gene: 4. The CDR3 extends over 13 amino acids.

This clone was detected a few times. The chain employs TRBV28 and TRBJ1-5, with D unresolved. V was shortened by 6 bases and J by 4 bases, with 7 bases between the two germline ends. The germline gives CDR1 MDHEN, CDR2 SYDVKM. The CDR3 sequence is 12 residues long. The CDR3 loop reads CASRSGNQPQHF. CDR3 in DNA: TGTGCCAGCAGATCGGGGAATCAGCCCCAGCATTTT. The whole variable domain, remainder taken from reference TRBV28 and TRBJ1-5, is DVKVTQSSRYLVKRTGEKVFLECVQDMDHENMFWYRQDPGLGLRLIYFSYDVKMKEKGDIPEGYSVSREKKERFSLILESASTNQTSMYLCASRSGNQPQHFGDGTRLSIL.